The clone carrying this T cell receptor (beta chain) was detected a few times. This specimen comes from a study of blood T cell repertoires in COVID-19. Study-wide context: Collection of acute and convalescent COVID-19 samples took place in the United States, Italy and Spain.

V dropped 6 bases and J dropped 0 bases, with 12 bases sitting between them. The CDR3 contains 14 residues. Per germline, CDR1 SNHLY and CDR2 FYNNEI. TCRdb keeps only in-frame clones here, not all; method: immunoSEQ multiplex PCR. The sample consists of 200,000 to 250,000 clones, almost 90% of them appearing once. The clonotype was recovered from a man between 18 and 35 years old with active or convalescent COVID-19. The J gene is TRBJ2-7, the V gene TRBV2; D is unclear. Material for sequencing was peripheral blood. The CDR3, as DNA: TGTGCCAGCAGAGTCACCCGGGTCTCCTACGAGCAGTACTTC. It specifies CASRVTRVSYEQYF.